These 22 T cell receptor beta chains were sequenced from one sample in a study of molecular identifiers for immune sequencing clone quantification. MiXCR, applied by TCRdb to the PCR reads, yields one record per CDR3 protein. The profile shows around 300,000 distinct CDR3 sequences, roughly a quarter of them singletons. The sequencing input was naive CD8+ T cells from blood, with Jurkat cell RNA spiked in. Subset denoted: FACS-sorted CD8+CD4-CCR7+CD45RA+ naive T cells. The receptors come from a human donor in good health. Some libraries in this study had Jurkat cell RNA spiked in.

This clonotype showed up many times. The chain has TRBV6-5 and TRBJ2-1; a possible D gene is TRBD1 (6 bases). The V end was cut by 6 bases, the J end by 8 bases, with 14 bases between. CDR3 length: 13 residues. Germline V gene sequence: CDR1 MNHEY, CDR2 SVGAGI. The CDR3 DNA is TGTGCCAGCAGCCAGGGGCGCGTCGATGAGCAGTTCTTC. Residues: CASSQGRVDEQFF.

This clonotype was detected only a few times. The chain uses TRBV7-9 and TRBJ1-2, with 7 bases lining up with TRBD1. V was clipped by 4 bases and J by 4 bases; unmatched bases: 6. Germline-derived CDR1 and CDR2 are SEHNR and FQNEAQ (reference sequence). This CDR3 contains 14 residues. The CDR3 spells CASSSQGEGYGYTF. DNA of the CDR3: TGTGCCAGCAGCTCCCAGGGGGAGGGCTATGGCTACACCTTC.

The table lists this clonotype with many counts. The gene calls are TRBV24-1 and TRBJ2-2; no firm D call. Germline V lookup: CDR1 KGHDR, CDR2 SFDVKD. The CDR3 is made up of 14 amino acids. Trimming removed 5 bases at V and 0 bases at J, with 6 bases between. The CDR3 DNA reads as TGTGCCACCAGTGCGCAGCCGAACACCGGGGAGCTGTTTTTT. Translated: CATSAQPNTGELFF.

The chain's CDR3 is CASSLGRLNNQPQHF. The CDR3 DNA reads TGTGCCAGCAGTTTGGGGCGGTTGAACAATCAGCCCCAGCATTTT. The V call is TRBV27, the J call TRBJ1-5, with D possibly TRBD1 on 5 matching bases. V was trimmed by 3 bases and J by 3 bases, leaving 12 bases between them. This CDR3 region has 15 residues. Germline CDR1 MNHEY, CDR2 SMNVEV (reference sequence).

This clonotype has a handful of counts. This chain joins TRBV6-5 and TRBJ1-3, with a possible D match to TRBD1 (5 bases). The CDR3 consists of 16 residues. From germline, CDR1 is MNHEY and CDR2 SVGAGI. Trimming stripped 2 bases from V and 0 bases from J, with 11 bases between. DNA of the CDR3: TGTGCCAGCAGTTACGGCCCGGGGGTCTCTGGAAACACCATATATTTT. Translated: CASSYGPGVSGNTIYF.

This clonotype was seen many times. The chain carries TRBV28 and TRBJ2-6; D may correspond to TRBD1 or TRBD2 (5 bases each). Trimming took off 5 bases at V and 0 bases at J, with 23 bases between the two ends. CDR1 and CDR2 (germline): MDHEN, SYDVKM. The CDR3 spans 20 residues. The CDR3 sequence: CASSPPYRDGSYSGANVLTF. CDR3 nucleotide sequence: TGTGCCAGCAGTCCCCCTTATAGGGACGGAAGCTACTCTGGGGCCAACGTCCTGACTTTC.

This clonotype was detected many times. The V call is TRBV6-5, the J call TRBJ2-5, with TRBD1 matching 8 bases. V dropped 5 bases and J dropped 2; count of bases not matched to a gene: 7. Germline CDR1 MNHEY, CDR2 SVGAGI. The CDR3 runs to 15 residues. CDR3 in DNA: TGTGCCAGCAGTGCTGGGACAGGAGCACAAGAGACCCAGTACTTC. This translates into CASSAGTGAQETQYF.

In regard to this clonotype: A read error may explain this, as a much larger clone is one base away. It is unclear where the CDR3 begins or ends on the DNA, so no DNA is shown, and the CDR3 is as TCRdb lists it. This rearrangement joins TRBV29-1 to TRBJ2-7; the D segment call TRBD1 is taken from the table without a DNA check. The CDR3 totals 15 residues, both ends included. CDR1 is SQVTM, CDR2 ANQGSEA, per germline. The CDR3 protein is CSVALGARGRGEQNF.

This clonotype was seen more than once but under ten times. The V gene is TRBV19, the J gene TRBJ2-7; 9 bases line up with TRBD1. V was clipped by 5 bases and J by 5 bases; unmatched bases: 7. Germline V gene lookup returns CDR1 LNHDA and CDR2 SQIVND (reference sequence). This CDR3 contains 14 residues. CDR3 coding DNA: TGTGCCAGTAGTGGGACAGGGATTCCCCACGAGCAGTACTTC. Protein sequence: CASSGTGIPHEQYF.

The chain employs TRBV28 and TRBJ2-2; the match to TRBD1 covers 7 bases. The trim removed 5 bases at V and 5 bases at J, leaving 14 bases unmatched. The CDR3 spans 17 residues. CDR1 is MDHEN and CDR2 is SYDVKM in the germline V gene. The CDR3 is CASSPPPRQGGTGELFF. The DNA of the CDR3 is TGTGCCAGCAGTCCCCCTCCCCGACAGGGTGGAACCGGGGAGCTGTTTTTT.

At least ten counts were recorded for this clonotype. The rearrangement links TRBV28 to TRBJ1-1, with no clear D. There are 14 residues in the CDR3. CDR1 and CDR2 from the germline V gene are MDHEN and SYDVKM. Trimming removed 2 bases at V and 4 bases at J, with 11 bases between. The CDR3 spells CASSLVKGGTEAFF. The CDR3 nucleotides read TGTGCCAGCAGTTTAGTAAAGGGAGGCACTGAAGCTTTCTTT.

This clonotype was counted a few times. The rearrangement uses TRBV7-6 and TRBJ1-5, with D possibly matching TRBD1 (6 bases). Per germline, CDR1 SGHVS and CDR2 FNYEAQ. The CDR3 contains 15 residues. With 5 bases removed from V and 1 base from J, the gap between germline ends came to 12 bases. CDR3 coding DNA: TGTGCCAGCAGCCCTTTGACAGGCAGCAATCAGCCCCAGCATTTT. Amino acids: CASSPLTGSNQPQHF.

This clonotype was recorded many times. The chain carries TRBV7-2 and TRBJ2-3; D possibly corresponds to TRBD2 (5 bases). Per germline, CDR1 SGHTA and CDR2 FQGNSA. The CDR3 length is 14 residues. Trimming pared 5 bases from V and 8 bases from J, leaving 17 bases between. This chain's CDR3 is CASSPSVRGGTQYF. The CDR3 region has the DNA TGTGCCAGCAGCCCGAGCGTACGGGGTGGTACGCAGTATTTT. The whole variable domain, remainder taken from reference TRBV7-2 and TRBJ2-3, is GAGVSQSPSNKVTEKGKDVELRCDPISGHTALYWYRQSLGQGLEFLIYFQGNSAPDKSGLPSDRFSAERTGGSVSTLTIQRTQQEDSAVYLCASSPSVRGGTQYFGPGTRLTVL.

This clonotype has a count of ten or more. This chain joins TRBV28 and TRBJ2-6; D is possibly TRBD1 (6 bases). Germline V gives CDR1 MDHEN, CDR2 SYDVKM. This CDR3 is 19 amino acids long. The germline V and J ends were trimmed by 2 bases and 0 bases, with 17 bases remaining between them. The CDR3 reads CASSLLALAGASGANVLTF. Written as DNA, the CDR3 is TGTGCCAGCAGTTTACTAGCCTTGGCAGGGGCCTCTGGGGCCAACGTCCTGACTTTC. The full variable domain, in which reference TRBV28 and TRBJ2-6 provide the parts outside the CDR3, is DVKVTQSSRYLVKRTGEKVFLECVQDMDHENMFWYRQDPGLGLRLIYFSYDVKMKEKGDIPEGYSVSREKKERFSLILESASTNQTSMYLCASSLLALAGASGANVLTFGAGSRLTVL.

This chain joins TRBV5-1 and TRBJ2-7, with 11 bases fitting TRBD2. The CDR3 extends over 19 amino acids. V gave up 0 bases and J gave up 2 bases; unmatched junction bases: 13. Germline CDR1 is SGHRS and CDR2 is YFSETQ. This CDR3 reads CASSLEFLTSGKTAYEQYF. Here the CDR3 DNA reads TGCGCCAGCAGCTTGGAGTTTCTGACTAGCGGGAAAACAGCCTACGAGCAGTACTTC.

This clonotype was counted many times. V and J are TRBV12-3 or TRBV12-4 and TRBJ2-3; D remains unclear. CDR3 length: 13 amino acids. V was shortened by 6 bases and J by 2 bases, with 9 bases between the two germline ends. The CDR3 reads CASRVSDTDTQYF. The CDR3 coding sequence is TGTGCCAGCAGGGTCTCTGACACAGATACGCAGTATTTT.

This clonotype was counted many times. The V gene is TRBV7-6, the J gene TRBJ2-2, with D maybe TRBD1 (6 bases). CDR1 and CDR2 (germline): SGHVS, FNYEAQ. The CDR3 length is 14 residues. The germline V and J ends were trimmed by 5 bases and 6 bases, with 13 bases remaining between them. CDR3: CASSHGNRAGELFF. For the CDR3, the DNA is TGTGCCAGCAGCCACGGAAACAGGGCCGGGGAGCTGTTTTTT.

This clonotype was found a few times. The rearrangement uses TRBV6-2 or TRBV6-3 and TRBJ2-3; D remains unclear. Germline V CDR1 and CDR2: MNHEY, SVGEGT. The CDR3 runs 15 residues. V lost 0 bases, J lost 0 bases, and 7 bases lay in between. CDR3 bases: TGTGCCAGCAGTTACTCCCCGGTGAGCACAGATACGCAGTATTTT. It translates to CASSYSPVSTDTQYF.

V and J are TRBV20-1 and TRBJ2-7; D unclear. CDR1 is DFQATT and CDR2 is SNEGSKA in the germline V gene (reference sequence). The CDR3 sequence is 15 residues long. V was trimmed by 4 bases and J by 5 bases, leaving 21 bases between them. In DNA, the CDR3 is TGCAGTGCTACCTCGCGTGATGAGGTGATCGACGAGCAGTACTTC. It yields the protein CSATSRDEVIDEQYF.

This clonotype came up many times. The CDR3 spells CASSDGTESSYEQYF. The CDR3 DNA is TGTGCCAGCAGCGACGGGACGGAGAGCTCCTACGAGCAGTACTTC. This chain joins TRBV14 and TRBJ2-7, with D perhaps being TRBD1 or TRBD2 (5 bases each). This CDR3 is built from 15 residues. Germline CDR1 is SGHDN and CDR2 is FVKESK. Trimming stripped 5 bases from V and 0 bases from J, with 14 bases between.

This clonotype showed up just once. Germline is not matched at one junction end, which may reflect a read error. The gene calls are TRBV7-2 and TRBJ1-1; D is ambiguous. The CDR3 consists of 15 residues. Germline CDR1 and CDR2: SGHTA and FQGNSA. CDR3 sequence (DNA): TGTGCCGGCAGCTTTCTGACTCTGGGTTTAACTGAAGCTTTCTTT. Translating it yields CAGSFLTLGLTEAFF.

This clonotype was counted between two and nine times. This rearrangement joins TRBV4-3 to TRBJ2-7; D is perhaps TRBD1 (5 bases). Trimming shortened V by 0 bases and J by 3 bases, and 9 bases separated the two germline ends. Germline lookup yields CDR1 LGHNA and CDR2 YSLEER. The CDR3 loop spans 14 amino acids. The DNA for the CDR3 is TGCGCCAGCAGCCAAGAAAGGGGTATCTACGAGCAGTACTTC. Its protein is CASSQERGIYEQYF.